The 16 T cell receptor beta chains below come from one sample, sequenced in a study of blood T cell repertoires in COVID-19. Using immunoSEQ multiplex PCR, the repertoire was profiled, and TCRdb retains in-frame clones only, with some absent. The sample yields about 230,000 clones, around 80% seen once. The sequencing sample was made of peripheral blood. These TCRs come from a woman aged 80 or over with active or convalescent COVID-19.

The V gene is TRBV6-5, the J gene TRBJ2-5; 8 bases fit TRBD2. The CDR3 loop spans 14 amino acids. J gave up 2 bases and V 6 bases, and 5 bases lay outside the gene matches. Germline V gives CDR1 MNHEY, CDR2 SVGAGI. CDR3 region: CASSPGLAQETQYF. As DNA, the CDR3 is TGTGCCAGCAGCCCCGGACTAGCTCAAGAGACCCAGTACTTC.

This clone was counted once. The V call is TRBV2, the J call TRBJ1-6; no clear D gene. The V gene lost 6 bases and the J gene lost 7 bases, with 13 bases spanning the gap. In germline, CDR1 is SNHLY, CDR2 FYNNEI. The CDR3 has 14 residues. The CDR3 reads CASSLTVKNSPLHF. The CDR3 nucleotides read TGTGCCAGCAGCCTCACGGTGAAAAATTCACCCCTCCACTTT.

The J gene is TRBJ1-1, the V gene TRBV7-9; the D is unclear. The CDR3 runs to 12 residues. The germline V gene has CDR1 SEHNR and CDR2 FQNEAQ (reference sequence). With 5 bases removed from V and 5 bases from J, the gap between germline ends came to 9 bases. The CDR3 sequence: CASSPERTEAFF. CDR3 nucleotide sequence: TGTGCCAGCAGCCCGGAGAGAACTGAAGCTTTCTTT. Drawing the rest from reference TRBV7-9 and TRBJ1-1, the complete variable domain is DTGVSQNPRHKITKRGQNVTFRCDPISEHNRLYWYRQTLGQGPEFLTYFQNEAQLEKSRLLSDRFSAERPKGSFSTLEIQRTEQGDSAMYLCASSPERTEAFFGQGTRLTVV.

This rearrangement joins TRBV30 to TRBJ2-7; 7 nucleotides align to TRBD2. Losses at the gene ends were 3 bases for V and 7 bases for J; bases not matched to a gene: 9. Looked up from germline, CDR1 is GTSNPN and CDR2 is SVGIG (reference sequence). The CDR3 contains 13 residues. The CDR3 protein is CAWSGTHGGEQYF. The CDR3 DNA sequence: TGTGCCTGGAGCGGGACCCACGGGGGGGAGCAGTACTTC.

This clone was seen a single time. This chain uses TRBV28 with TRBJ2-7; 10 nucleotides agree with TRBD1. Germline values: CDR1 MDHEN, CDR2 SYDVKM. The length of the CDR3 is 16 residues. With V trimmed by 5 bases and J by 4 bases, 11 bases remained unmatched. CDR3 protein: CASSNLEGQGWYEQYF. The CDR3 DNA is TGTGCCAGCAGTAACCTGGAGGGACAGGGGTGGTACGAGCAGTACTTC. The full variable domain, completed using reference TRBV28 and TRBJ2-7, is DVKVTQSSRYLVKRTGEKVFLECVQDMDHENMFWYRQDPGLGLRLIYFSYDVKMKEKGDIPEGYSVSREKKERFSLILESASTNQTSMYLCASSNLEGQGWYEQYFGPGTRLTVT.

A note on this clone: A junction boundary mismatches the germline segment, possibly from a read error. The chain's CDR3 is CATGDSGFGYTF. In nucleotides, the CDR3 is TGTGCCACCGGTGACTCAGGGTTTGGCTACACCTTC. V gene TRBV24-1 combines with J gene TRBJ1-2; tentative D call: TRBD1 (5 bases). The CDR3 loop spans 12 amino acids. Germline V gene lookup returns CDR1 KGHDR and CDR2 SFDVKD.

CDR3 bases: TGTGCCAGCAGCCACTTAGCGGGGGGTTTAGAGACCCAGTACTTC. Translating gives CASSHLAGGLETQYF. This chain links TRBV3-1 (or the pseudogene TRBV3-2) with TRBJ2-5; 10 bases align to TRBD2. In germline, CDR1 is LGHDT, CDR2 YNNKEL (reference sequence). V shed 3 bases and J 4 bases; nucleotides not matched to a gene: 5. The CDR3 extends over 15 amino acids.

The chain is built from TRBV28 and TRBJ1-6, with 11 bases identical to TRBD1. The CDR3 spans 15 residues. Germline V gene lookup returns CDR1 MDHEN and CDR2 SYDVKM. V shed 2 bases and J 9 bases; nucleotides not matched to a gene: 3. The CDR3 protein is CASSLRGTGGSPLHF. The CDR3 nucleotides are TGTGCCAGCAGTTTAAGAGGGACAGGGGGTTCACCCCTCCACTTT.

In nucleotides, the CDR3 is TGTGCCACCAGCAGATCCGGGACAAACTTCTTC. Its protein product is CATSRSGTNFF. The chain is built from TRBV15 and TRBJ2-1; D is possibly TRBD1 (6 bases). V was clipped by 2 bases and J by 16 bases, with 12 bases between them. The CDR3 extends over 11 amino acids. Looked up from germline, CDR1 is LNHNV and CDR2 is YYDKDF (reference sequence).

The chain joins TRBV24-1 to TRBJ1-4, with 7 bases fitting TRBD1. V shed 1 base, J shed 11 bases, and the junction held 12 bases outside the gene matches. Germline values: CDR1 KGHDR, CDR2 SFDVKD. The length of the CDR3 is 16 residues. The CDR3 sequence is CATSDLTGQPSRKLFF. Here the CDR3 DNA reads TGTGCCACCAGTGATTTAACGGGACAGCCTTCCAGGAAACTGTTTTTT.

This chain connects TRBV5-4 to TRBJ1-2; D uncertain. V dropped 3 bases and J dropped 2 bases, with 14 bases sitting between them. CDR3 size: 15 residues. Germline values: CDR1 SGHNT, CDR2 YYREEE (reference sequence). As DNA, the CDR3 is TGTGCCAGCAGCTACACCCTGGCAGGCAACTATGGCTACACCTTC. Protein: CASSYTLAGNYGYTF.

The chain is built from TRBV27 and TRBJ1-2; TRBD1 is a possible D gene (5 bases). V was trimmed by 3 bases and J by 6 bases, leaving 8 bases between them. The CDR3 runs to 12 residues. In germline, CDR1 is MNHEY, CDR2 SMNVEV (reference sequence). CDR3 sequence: CASSFAGDGYTF. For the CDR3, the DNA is TGTGCCAGCAGTTTTGCGGGGGATGGCTACACCTTC.

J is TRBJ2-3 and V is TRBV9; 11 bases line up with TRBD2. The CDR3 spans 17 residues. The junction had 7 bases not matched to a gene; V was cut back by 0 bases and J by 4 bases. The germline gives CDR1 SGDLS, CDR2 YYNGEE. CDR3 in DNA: TGTGCCAGCAGCGTAGGTTCTAGCGGGAGGTCCCCAGATACGCAGTATTTT. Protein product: CASSVGSSGRSPDTQYF.

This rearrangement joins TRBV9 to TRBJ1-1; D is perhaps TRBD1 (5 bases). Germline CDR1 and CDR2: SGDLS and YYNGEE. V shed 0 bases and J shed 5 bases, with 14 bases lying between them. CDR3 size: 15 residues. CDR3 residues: CASSVADSRGTEAFF. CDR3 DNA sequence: TGTGCCAGCAGCGTAGCCGACAGTCGTGGGACTGAAGCTTTCTTT.

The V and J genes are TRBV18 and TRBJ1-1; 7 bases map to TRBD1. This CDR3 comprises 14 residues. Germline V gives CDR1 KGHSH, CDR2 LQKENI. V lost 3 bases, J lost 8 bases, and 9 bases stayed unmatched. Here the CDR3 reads CASSPGTWDSEAFF. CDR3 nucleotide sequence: TGTGCCAGCTCACCTGGCACTTGGGACAGCGAAGCTTTCTTT.

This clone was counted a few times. In DNA, the CDR3 is TGTGCCAGCAGCTTACCCGGCACAGATACGCAGTATTTT. Amino acid sequence: CASSLPGTDTQYF. The chain couples TRBV11-2 to TRBJ2-3; D is ambiguous. The CDR3 has 13 amino acids. V was clipped by 2 bases and J by 1 base, with 4 bases between them. Germline CDR1 is SGHAT and CDR2 is FQNNGV. Supplemented by reference TRBV11-2 and TRBJ2-3, the full variable domain reads EAGVAQSPRYKIIEKRQSVAFWCNPISGHATLYWYQQILGQGPKLLIQFQNNGVVDDSQLPKDRFSAERLKGVDSTLKIQPAKLEDSAVYLCASSLPGTDTQYFGPGTRLTVL.